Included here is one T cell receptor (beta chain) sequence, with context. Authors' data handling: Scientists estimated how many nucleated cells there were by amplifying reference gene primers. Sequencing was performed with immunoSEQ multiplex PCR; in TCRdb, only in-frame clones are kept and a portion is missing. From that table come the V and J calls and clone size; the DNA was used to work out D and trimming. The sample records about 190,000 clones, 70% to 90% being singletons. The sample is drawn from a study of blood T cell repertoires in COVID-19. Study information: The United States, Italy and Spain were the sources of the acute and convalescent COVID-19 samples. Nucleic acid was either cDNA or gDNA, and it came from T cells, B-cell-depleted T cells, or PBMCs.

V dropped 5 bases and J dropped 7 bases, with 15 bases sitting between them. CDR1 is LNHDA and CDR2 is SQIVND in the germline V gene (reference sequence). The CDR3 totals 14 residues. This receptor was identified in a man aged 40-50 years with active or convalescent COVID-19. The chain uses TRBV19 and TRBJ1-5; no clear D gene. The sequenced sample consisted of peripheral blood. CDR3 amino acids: CASSGGRLGQPQHF. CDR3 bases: TGTGCCAGTAGTGGAGGGCGTTTGGGACAGCCCCAGCATTTT.